Below are 14 T cell receptor beta chains sequenced from a single sample in a study of shared clonotypes between healthy human individuals. The data were produced by immunoSEQ multiplex PCR, yet TCRdb's version contains in-frame clones alone and is incomplete. The sample includes more than 2,000,000 clones, around 94% of them seen just once. Sequencing was done on a sample of naive CD4+ T cells sorted from blood. Subset given: CD45RA+ positively selected. The receptors derive from a man in his late teens or twenties in good health.

The chain uses TRBV2 and TRBJ2-1; 8 bases are shared with TRBD1. From germline, CDR1 is SNHLY and CDR2 FYNNEI. J was trimmed by 8 bases and V by 3 bases; bases with no gene match: 6. CDR3 length: 14 residues. The CDR3 loop reads CASSDRTGFYEQFF. As DNA, the CDR3 is TGTGCCAGCAGTGACCGGACAGGGTTCTATGAGCAGTTCTTC. Drawing the rest from reference TRBV2 and TRBJ2-1, the complete variable domain is EPEVTQTPSHQVTQMGQEVILRCVPISNHLYFYWYRQILGQKVEFLVSFYNNEISEKSEIFDDQFSVERPDGSNFTLKIRSTKLEDSAMYFCASSDRTGFYEQFFGPGTRLTVL.

The V gene is TRBV4-2, the J gene TRBJ1-1; 8 bases are shared with TRBD1. Germline V gives CDR1 LGHNA, CDR2 YNFKEQ. This CDR3 has 15 amino acids. The J segment lost 0 bases and the V segment lost 4 bases, leaving 4 bases of the junction unmatched. CDR3 amino acids: CASSPGQGLNTEAFF. DNA of the CDR3: TGTGCCAGCAGCCCTGGACAGGGTTTGAACACTGAAGCTTTCTTT.

This clone was seen only once. J is TRBJ1-2 and V is TRBV5-1; 7 nucleotides agree with TRBD1. The CDR3 extends over 14 amino acids. Germline V gene lookup returns CDR1 SGHRS and CDR2 YFSETQ. Trimming took 4 bases from V and 1 from J; bases not matched to a gene: 4. For the CDR3, the DNA is TGCGCCAGCAGCCGGGACAGCCTTAACTATGGCTACACCTTC. It codes for CASSRDSLNYGYTF.

The chain employs TRBV6-6 and TRBJ1-6; possibly TRBD1 for D (5 bases). V was shortened by 6 bases and J by 10 bases, with 19 bases between the two germline ends. The CDR3 runs 15 residues. Germline loops: CDR1 MNHNY, CDR2 SVGAGI (reference sequence). In DNA form, the CDR3 reads TGTGCCAGCAGCCTAGCCCTACAGGTCACATCACCCCTCCACTTT. Its translation: CASSLALQVTSPLHF.

CDR3 loop: CASSQTGVTGANVLTF. CDR3 coding DNA: TGTGCCAGCAGCCAAACAGGGGTCACTGGGGCCAACGTCCTGACTTTC. The V call is TRBV11-2, the J call TRBJ2-6, with 7 bases matching TRBD1. CDR1 is SGHAT and CDR2 is FQNNGV in the germline V gene. The CDR3 is 16 residues long. J gave up 2 bases and V 5 bases, and 6 bases lay outside the gene matches.

The CDR3 sequence: CASREAGTGVGEAFF. CDR3 coding DNA: TGTGCCAGCAGGGAAGCCGGGACAGGGGTTGGGGAAGCTTTCTTT. The chain recombines TRBV28 with TRBJ1-1, with 10 bases identical to TRBD1. After removal of 6 bases from V and 8 bases from J, the junction contained 12 bases not matched to a gene. Germline CDR1 reads MDHEN; CDR2 reads SYDVKM. This CDR3 spans 15 amino acids.

CDR3 DNA: TGTGCCAGCCGGGACGGCCCCACCTACGAGCAGTACTTC. This translates into CASRDGPTYEQYF. The J gene is TRBJ2-7, the V gene TRBV25-1; D tentatively fits TRBD1 or TRBD2 (5 bases each). Germline lookup yields CDR1 MGHDK and CDR2 SYGVNS. V lost 8 bases and J 2 bases, leaving 13 bases between the germline ends. CDR3 length: 13 residues.

For this clone: Within the sample, other DNA sequences also encode this same CDR3. V and J are TRBV29-1 and TRBJ1-1, with D possibly TRBD1 on 5 matching bases. This CDR3 is built from 13 residues. In germline, CDR1 is SQVTM, CDR2 ANQGSEA. V lost 7 bases and J 1 base, leaving 13 bases between the germline ends. The DNA for the CDR3 is TGCAGCGCTGCGGGGGGACCGAACACTGAAGCTTTCTTT. Its translation is CSAAGGPNTEAFF.

The chain links TRBV4-1 to TRBJ2-1; 10 positions agree with TRBD1. Germline CDR1 MGHRA, CDR2 YSYEKL. Trimming took 6 bases from V and 2 from J; bases not matched to a gene: 7. CDR3 length: 16 residues. The CDR3 protein is CASRLGTGDPYNEQFF. The CDR3, as DNA: TGCGCCAGCAGACTCGGGACAGGGGACCCCTACAATGAGCAGTTCTTC.

This chain links TRBV30 with TRBJ2-7, with D unresolved. The germline gives CDR1 GTSNPN, CDR2 SVGIG (reference sequence). The length of the CDR3 is 14 residues. V shed 2 bases and J shed 10 bases, with 21 bases lying between them. CDR3 DNA: TGTGCCTGGAGTCCCCGGCAGCCAACGCTAATACAGTACTTC. It translates to CAWSPRQPTLIQYF. Based on the CDR3 plus reference TRBV30 and TRBJ2-7, the full variable domain is SQTIHQWPATLVQPVGSPLSLECTVEGTSNPNLYWYRQAAGRGLQLLFYSVGIGQISSEVPQNLSASRPQDRQFILSSKKLLLSDSGFYLCAWSPRQPTLIQYFGPGTRLTVT.

The genes are TRBV19 and TRBJ1-6, with TRBD1 matching over 7 bases. V shed 5 bases, J shed 13 bases, and the junction held 11 bases outside the gene matches. The CDR3 length is 14 residues. The germline V gene encodes CDR1 LNHDA and CDR2 SQIVND (reference sequence). CDR3 residues: CASSAILTGLPLHF. Here the CDR3 DNA reads TGTGCCAGTAGTGCAATCCTGACAGGGCTCCCCCTCCACTTT.

This CDR3 reads CASSQTTTTSNNEQFF. The DNA of the CDR3 is TGCGCCAGCAGCCAAACTACTACTACTAGCAATAATGAGCAGTTCTTC. The chain couples TRBV4-1 to TRBJ2-1; a possible D gene is TRBD2 (6 bases). Trimming pared 2 bases from V and 7 bases from J, leaving 18 bases between. Germline assignment: CDR1 MGHRA and CDR2 YSYEKL. The CDR3 spans 16 residues.

The chain combines TRBV7-6 with TRBJ2-7, with TRBD1 matching over 7 bases. Germline V gives CDR1 SGHVS, CDR2 FNYEAQ. The CDR3 has 16 residues. The V gene end was trimmed by 1 base and the J gene end by 2 bases; junction bases not matched to a gene: 8. The CDR3 DNA sequence: TGTGCCAGCAGCTTAGTCACAGGGGCGGCCACCTACGAGCAGTACTTC. Protein product: CASSLVTGAATYEQYF.

V is TRBV4-1 and J is TRBJ2-2; no firm D call. Trimming pared 4 bases from V and 4 bases from J, leaving 10 bases between. CDR3 size: 14 residues. Germline CDR1 and CDR2: MGHRA and YSYEKL. The CDR3 region is CASSPPPITGELFF. The CDR3, as DNA: TGCGCCAGCAGCCCCCCACCGATCACCGGGGAGCTGTTTTTT.